This T cell receptor beta chain is from a study of blood T cell repertoires in COVID-19. The wider study: Specimens from acute and convalescent COVID-19 originated in the United States, Italy and Spain. PBMCs, B-cell-depleted T cells, or T cells were the source of the cDNA or gDNA that made up the material.

Original processing notes: Reference gene primer amplification gave estimated nucleated cell counts. Profiling relied on immunoSEQ multiplex PCR, and the TCRdb table lists in-frame clones only, not all of them. That table supplies the V and J calls and clone size; D and trimming were determined from the DNA. The table has 130,000 or so clones, around 84% seen once. Sequencing was performed on peripheral blood. This TCR came from a woman aged 55 to 70 with acute or convalescent COVID-19.

The CDR3 loop reads CASMLPGQAYEQYF. The DNA of the CDR3 is TGTGCCAGCATGCTACCGGGACAGGCCTACGAGCAGTACTTC. The chain recombines TRBV28 with TRBJ2-7; 8 bases are shared with TRBD1. Germline CDR1 is MDHEN and CDR2 is SYDVKM. CDR3 length equals 14 residues. V shed 7 bases and J 2 bases; nucleotides not matched to a gene: 7.